This T cell receptor beta chain is from a study of blood T cell repertoires in COVID-19. The method was immunoSEQ multiplex PCR; TCRdb's version includes in-frame clones alone and lacks a portion of them. The sample includes around 200,000 clones, 87% of them seen just once. The clonotype comes from a woman younger than 30 who had recovered from COVID-19. The sample comprised peripheral blood.

CDR3 coding DNA: TGTGCCAGCAGTTACTCACGGACTAGCGGGAGGACGAAGCAGTTCTTC. Amino acid sequence: CASSYSRTSGRTKQFF. V usage is TRBV6-5 and J usage is TRBJ2-1, with 14 bases that match TRBD2. The trim removed 0 bases at V and 11 bases at J, leaving 6 bases unmatched. CDR1 is MNHEY and CDR2 is SVGAGI in the germline V gene. This CDR3 comprises 16 residues.